This TCR beta chain originates from a study of blood T cells in healthy people across ages. Points from the study as a whole: Diversity estimates from one million T cells were considered underestimates.

CDR3 size: 21 residues. Losses at the gene ends were 2 bases for V and 4 bases for J; bases not matched to a gene: 23. Combining a sample-barcoded 5' primer with a J-beta primer mix, a second PCR ran for roughly 7 to 12 cycles. Each cDNA molecule, via a template-switch adaptor with 12 random nucleotides, was tagged. MiXCR was run by TCRdb on the 5' RACE reads, yielding one entry per CDR3 protein. The data contain more than 900,000 distinct CDR3 sequences, about 23% of them singletons. Of note for this clonotype: Its antigen is currently unknown.

These same records also appear under a second study, on T cells of mothers and their children. That source reports: Every mother produced more than 10 million TCR beta CDR3 reads, whereas every child provided approximately 3 million. No clones detected were persistent microchimeric T cell clones.

The V and J genes are TRBV12-3 or TRBV12-4 and TRBJ2-5; 9 nucleotides agree with TRBD2. The sample consisted of blood. The origin of this receptor is a girl aged 2 to 10 in good health. This chain's CDR3 is CASSLRARGLAGRLSGETQYF. Here the CDR3 DNA reads TGTGCCAGCAGTTTAAGGGCTAGGGGGCTAGCGGGGCGACTAAGCGGAGAGACCCAGTACTTC.